Shown below are 20 T cell receptor beta chains from a single sample sequenced in a study of cytomegalovirus exposure and HLA in healthy donors. The study ran its PCR with 60 Vbeta and 13 Jbeta primers. TCRdb keeps only in-frame clones here, not all; method: immunoSEQ multiplex PCR. This sample has about 18,000 clones, with about 75% found just once. Sequencing was carried out using PBMCs. These receptors all come from a man between 18 and 29 years old in good health and CMV-seronegative.

This chain uses TRBV29-1 with TRBJ2-3; no clear D gene. CDR1 and CDR2 (germline): SQVTM, ANQGSEA. V was trimmed by 7 bases and J by 6 bases, leaving 14 bases between them. The CDR3 runs 12 residues. The CDR3 protein is CSARPQADTQYF. CDR3 nucleotides: TGCAGCGCCCGACCGCAGGCGGATACGCAGTATTTT.

The chain is built from TRBV5-1 and TRBJ2-7; 8 positions match TRBD2. V shed 7 bases, J shed 5 bases, and the junction held 14 bases outside the gene matches. Germline loops: CDR1 SGHRS, CDR2 YFSETQ. This CDR3 is built from 15 residues. CDR3 residues: CASGPLTGGNHEQYF. The CDR3 DNA reads as TGCGCCAGCGGCCCCCTGACGGGGGGGAACCACGAGCAGTACTTC.

In its sample, this clone is medium-sized. One end of the junction fails to match germline, which may point to a read error. V usage is TRBV10-2 and J usage is TRBJ2-1, with a possible D match to TRBD2 (5 bases). Germline CDR1 is WSHSY and CDR2 is SAAADI. This CDR3 contains 14 residues. CDR3 nucleotide sequence: TGCGCCAGCAGTGACCCGGGATCCTTCAATGAGCAGTTCTTC. Translated, it gives CASSDPGSFNEQFF.

The chain is built from TRBV5-8 and TRBJ2-1; 13 bases line up with TRBD2. Germline V gives CDR1 SGHTS, CDR2 YDEGEE. The CDR3 sequence is 16 residues long. The J segment lost 8 bases and the V segment lost 3 bases, leaving 8 bases of the junction unmatched. The CDR3 DNA reads TGTGCCAGCAGCTGGCGAGGACTAGCGGGAGCGGATGAGCAGTTCTTC. Amino acid sequence: CASSWRGLAGADEQFF.

The chain employs TRBV28 and TRBJ1-5; D remains unclear. This CDR3 has 13 residues. Trimming took off 5 bases at V and 7 bases at J, with 12 bases between the two ends. Per the germline V gene, CDR1 is MDHEN and CDR2 is SYDVKM. The CDR3 region has the DNA TGTGCCAGCAGTCCCACGGGGTTCCAGCCCCAGCATTTT. It yields the protein CASSPTGFQPQHF.

This clone has more than one count but fewer than ten. The rearrangement uses TRBV29-1 and TRBJ1-2; the D is unclear. CDR1 SQVTM and CDR2 ANQGSEA come from the germline V gene. The V gene lost 6 bases and the J gene lost 8 bases, with 13 bases spanning the gap. This CDR3 is 11 amino acids long. CDR3 protein: CSVVAPTGYTF. The CDR3 DNA sequence: TGCAGCGTCGTAGCCCCGACGGGCTACACCTTC.

This clone was recorded a few times. The J gene is TRBJ2-7, the V gene TRBV6-5; a weak D match, TRBD1 (6 bases). CDR1 is MNHEY and CDR2 is SVGAGI in the germline V gene. V dropped 2 bases and J dropped 6 bases, with 14 bases sitting between them. This CDR3 has 14 amino acids. CDR3 DNA sequence: TGTGCCAGCAGTTACGACAGGTTCCTCCTCGAGCAGTACTTC. Amino acids: CASSYDRFLLEQYF.

V is TRBV23-1 and J is TRBJ1-6; D call uncertain. TRBV23-1 is labeled an ORF, and its function is uncertain. This CDR3 is 17 amino acids long. V lost 8 bases and J 0 bases, leaving 17 bases between the germline ends. The CDR3, as DNA: TGCGCCAGCGGTCGGAGATCCCCTGGCTCCTATAATTCACCCCTCCACTTT. It codes for CASGRRSPGSYNSPLHF.

The chain links TRBV6-5 to TRBJ2-7, with TRBD2 matching 8 bases. Germline V gives CDR1 MNHEY, CDR2 SVGAGI. The CDR3 extends over 14 amino acids. The V and J ends lost 5 bases and 5 bases, in that order; junction bases with no gene match: 8. The CDR3 region is CASSARAGAHEQYF. The CDR3 nucleotides are TGTGCCAGCAGTGCCCGAGCGGGGGCCCACGAGCAGTACTTC.

V usage is TRBV15 and J usage is TRBJ2-7; a weak D match, TRBD2 (6 bases). CDR3 size: 15 residues. Trimming cost V 1 base and J 4 bases, with 14 bases left between them. The V gene's germline CDR1 is LNHNV and CDR2 YYDKDF (reference sequence). The CDR3 coding sequence is TGTGCCACCAGCAGAGGGGACTGGGGGACGTACGAGCAGTACTTC. Its translation is CATSRGDWGTYEQYF.

The rearrangement links TRBV7-8 to TRBJ1-2, with no clear D. Germline CDR1 SGHVS, CDR2 FQNEAQ. CDR3 size: 13 residues. Between the trimmed V and J ends, which lost 5 bases and 8 bases, there was a span of 15 bases. The chain's CDR3 is CASSLRSLGGYTF. CDR3 sequence (DNA): TGTGCCAGCAGCCTTCGAAGTCTGGGCGGCTACACCTTC.

The V and J genes are TRBV5-1 and TRBJ1-2; 9 bases agree with TRBD1. The CDR3 is 13 residues long. Unmatched junction bases numbered 1, after V lost 4 bases and J lost 3 bases. CDR1 is SGHRS and CDR2 is YFSETQ in the germline V gene. CDR3 region: CASSRTGDYGYTF. The CDR3 region has the DNA TGCGCCAGCAGCAGGACAGGGGACTATGGCTACACCTTC.

The CDR3 sequence is CASTPERFTDTQYF. The DNA of the CDR3 is TGTGCCAGCACCCCGGAGAGATTCACAGATACGCAGTATTTT. This rearrangement joins TRBV6-5 to TRBJ2-3; D remains ambiguous. The CDR3 runs to 14 residues. V lost 7 bases and J 2 bases, leaving 13 bases between the germline ends. Germline CDR1 is MNHEY and CDR2 is SVGAGI.

The V and J genes are TRBV6-5 and TRBJ1-2, with D possibly being TRBD1 (5 bases). This CDR3 comprises 13 residues. Germline V CDR1 and CDR2: MNHEY, SVGAGI. V dropped 9 bases and J dropped 1 base, with 12 bases sitting between them. CDR3: CASQSGDNYGYTF. As DNA, the CDR3 is TGTGCCAGTCAGTCGGGGGATAACTATGGCTACACCTTC.

This chain joins TRBV4-3 and TRBJ1-5, with TRBD1 matching over 8 bases. The CDR3 consists of 14 residues. Trimming took 3 bases from V and 7 from J; bases not matched to a gene: 5. Germline V gene sequence: CDR1 LGHNA, CDR2 YSLEER. CDR3 DNA: TGCGCCAGCAGCCAGGAGACAGGGGTCCAGCCCCAGCATTTT. Its translation: CASSQETGVQPQHF.

The chain carries TRBV30 and TRBJ2-1; D unclear. Trimming took off 0 bases at V and 10 bases at J, with 7 bases between the two ends. The germline V gene has CDR1 GTSNPN and CDR2 SVGIG (reference sequence). The CDR3 has 11 residues. The DNA of the CDR3 is TGTGCCTGGAGTGTACTGAGCGAGCAGTTCTTC. This gives the protein CAWSVLSEQFF.

This rearrangement joins TRBV30 to TRBJ1-2; D is unclear. This CDR3 contains 14 residues. CDR1 GTSNPN and CDR2 SVGIG come from the germline V gene (reference sequence). The V end was cut by 5 bases, the J end by 5 bases, with 18 bases between. CDR3 sequence: CAWETDAGSYGYTF. DNA of the CDR3: TGTGCCTGGGAAACAGATGCGGGTTCATATGGCTACACCTTC.

CDR3 sequence reads: CASSSGTGVAGELFF. Here the CDR3 DNA reads TGTGCCAGCAGTTCCGGGACAGGGGTGGCCGGGGAGCTGTTTTTT. This chain joins TRBV6-5 and TRBJ2-2; 10 positions match TRBD1. The CDR3 totals 15 residues. The J segment lost 6 bases and the V segment lost 4 bases, leaving 5 bases of the junction unmatched. Germline V gives CDR1 MNHEY, CDR2 SVGAGI.

The chain joins TRBV30 to TRBJ2-5; 14 bases are a match to TRBD2. This CDR3 spans 15 amino acids. With V trimmed by 1 base and J by 2 bases, 0 bases remained unmatched. Germline loops: CDR1 GTSNPN, CDR2 SVGIG (reference sequence). The CDR3, as DNA: TGTGCCTGGAGTGGACTAGCGGGAGGGCAAGAGACCCAGTACTTC. As protein: CAWSGLAGGQETQYF.

The rearrangement uses TRBV25-1 and TRBJ2-7; a possible D gene is TRBD1 (5 bases). V lost 7 bases, J lost 2 bases, and 9 bases lay in between. Germline CDR1 and CDR2: MGHDK and SYGVNS. This CDR3 contains 12 residues. In DNA, the CDR3 is TGTGCCAGCACCGGACACACCTACGAGCAGTACTTC. It specifies CASTGHTYEQYF.